This T cell receptor (beta chain) was captured by sequencing in a study of T-cell reconstitution after alpha-beta-depleted transplantation in children. Study-level findings and limits: Diversity of TCRbeta at day 60 was high in some patients, arising from surviving recipient T cells and thymic progenitors. The origin of alpha-beta T cells about two months after transplant was reportedly several hundred expanded graft clones. T-cell counts and diversity at one year following transplant were attributed mainly to newly produced T cells.

The germline V gene encodes CDR1 LNHDA and CDR2 SQIVND (reference sequence). V lost 10 bases, J lost 0 bases, and 21 bases lay in between. This CDR3 has 16 residues. Preparation of the TCRbeta library used unique molecular identifiers. TCRdb independently ran MiXCR on the PCR reads; one entry per CDR3 protein. This table holds about 260,000 distinct CDR3 sequences, around 7.8% found once. At least ten counts were recorded for this clonotype. Antigen unknown. The clonotype comes from a male patient aged 10 to 17 who had a stem cell transplant for acute lymphoblastic leukemia, so the T cells may come from the graft donor. The rearrangement joins TRBV19 to TRBJ1-1; D gene ambiguous. Sample: PBMCs, mostly from graft donor cells, taken 180 days after TCRalphabeta/CD19-depleted stem cell transplant. CDR3: CATYGWAPPMNTEAFF. DNA of the CDR3: TGTGCCACCTACGGGTGGGCGCCACCCATGAACACTGAAGCTTTCTTT.